This T cell receptor beta chain emerged from a study of memory CD4+ T cells and cytomegalovirus serostatus. TCRdb's copy holds only in-frame clones and misses some; the assay was immunoSEQ multiplex PCR. The sample contains about 46,000 clones, under 80% of which appear only once. The sort gate was single viable CD3+CD4+CD8-CD45RO+ cells for memory CD4+ T cells. This sequence originates from an adult in good health and CMV-seronegative. The sample taken for sequencing was memory CD4+ T cells from blood.

CDR3 DNA sequence: TGTGCCAGCAGTGAAGCGGGGCGCTCCACAACTAATGAAAAACTGTTTTTT. Its translation is CASSEAGRSTTNEKLFF. The chain employs TRBV6-1 and TRBJ1-4; D may be TRBD1 (5 bases). Looked up from germline, CDR1 is MNHNS and CDR2 is SASEGT. The CDR3 runs 17 residues. V lost 0 bases, J lost 0 bases, and 11 bases lay in between.